The rows below give T cell receptor beta chains drawn from one sample of a study of blood T cell repertoires in COVID-19. The data were produced by immunoSEQ multiplex PCR, yet TCRdb's version contains in-frame clones alone and is incomplete. Here the sample spans approximately 280,000 clones, approximately 85% being singletons. Sequenced: peripheral blood. The receptor source for this set is a woman aged 65 to 85 with acute or convalescent COVID-19. CDR3s include the opening cysteine and the closing phenylalanine or tryptophan. D genes are given only for firm matches. A clone size is listed for some rows: how often the clone was seen (once, few, many), or a class if it is expanded.

CDR3	DNA	size	J	length	V	D
CASLGGGLAGNEAFF	TGTGCCAGCTTAGGGGGAGGTTTAGCGGGGAACGAAGCTTTCTTT	.	TRBJ1-1	15	TRBV6-5	.
CASRGGAVVNTEAFF	TGTGCCAGCCGGGGGGGCGCAGTTGTGAACACTGAAGCTTTCTTT	.	TRBJ1-1	15	TRBV6-5	.
CASSPRGFGQGALHF	TGTGCCAGCAGCCCGCGAGGTTTTGGACAGGGAGCCCTCCACTTT	.	TRBJ1-6	15	TRBV7-2	TRBD1
CASSARLASTDTQYF	TGTGCCAGCAGCGCCCGACTAGCGAGCACAGATACGCAGTATTTT	.	TRBJ2-3	15	TRBV3-1/TRBV3-2	TRBD2
CASSLDGVSSPLHF	TGTGCCAGCAGTTTAGACGGAGTGAGTTCACCCCTCCACTTT	once	TRBJ1-6	14	TRBV27	.
CASSATESTEAFF	TGTGCCAGCAGTGCTACCGAGAGCACTGAAGCTTTCTTT	.	TRBJ1-1	13	TRBV2	.
CASSGSGSISNYGYTF	TGTGCCAGCAGTGGGAGTGGGAGCATTTCTAACTATGGCTACACCTTC	.	TRBJ1-2	16	TRBV6-1	.
CASSPGTGRFEQFF	TGTGCCAGCAGCCCCGGGACAGGGAGATTTGAGCAGTTCTTC	.	TRBJ2-1	14	TRBV5-4	TRBD1
CASRVGAAGTDTQYF	TGTGCCAGCAGGGTGGGGGCAGCGGGCACAGATACGCAGTATTTT	.	TRBJ2-3	15	TRBV6-5	.
CASSEYRGNEQFF	TGTGCCAGCAGTGAGTACCGGGGCAATGAGCAGTTCTTC	few	TRBJ2-1	13	TRBV25-1	.
CASSRARNTEAFF	TGTGCCAGCAGCCGAGCTAGGAACACTGAAGCTTTCTTT	once	TRBJ1-1	13	TRBV6-4	.
CASRPRGGYRGTEAFF	TGTGCCAGCAGGCCTAGAGGAGGATACAGGGGCACTGAAGCTTTCTTT	.	TRBJ1-1	16	TRBV7-8	TRBD1
CASSQGGRNSPLHF	TGTGCCAGCAGCCAAGGAGGGAGGAATTCACCCCTCCACTTT	.	TRBJ1-6	14	TRBV3-1/TRBV3-2	.
CASLKRTGGSVSAQHF	TGTGCCAGTCTTAAGCGGACAGGGGGTAGCGTATCAGCCCAGCATTTT	.	TRBJ1-5	16	TRBV19	TRBD1
CASSLLPFRDTQYF	TGTGCCAGCAGTTTATTGCCATTCAGGGATACGCAGTATTTT	.	TRBJ2-3	14	TRBV27	.
CASSQRGAPQETQYF	TGTGCCAGCAGCCAACGCGGGGCCCCTCAAGAGACCCAGTACTTC	.	TRBJ2-5	15	TRBV3-1/TRBV3-2	.
CASSLSVSITDTQYF	TGCGCCAGCAGCTTGTCAGTCAGTATCACAGATACGCAGTATTTT	.	TRBJ2-3	15	TRBV5-1	.
CASSPPSRGLDEQYF	TGTGCCAGCTCACCACCGTCAAGGGGGCTTGACGAGCAGTACTTC	.	TRBJ2-7	15	TRBV18	TRBD1
CASSKGQGASGANVLTF	TGCGCCAGCAGCAAGGGACAGGGTGCCTCTGGGGCCAACGTCCTGACTTTC	.	TRBJ2-6	17	TRBV5-1	TRBD1
CASSLVGGQTEAFF	TGTGCCAGCAGCTTGGTCGGGGGGCAAACTGAAGCTTTCTTT	.	TRBJ1-1	14	TRBV7-3	.
CAISGTGDQPQHF	TGTGCCATCAGCGGGACAGGGGATCAGCCCCAGCATTTT	.	TRBJ1-5	13	TRBV10-3	TRBD1
CASLSSGNTEAFF	TGTGCCAGCCTCTCCTCAGGGAACACTGAAGCTTTCTTT	.	TRBJ1-1	13	TRBV6-5	.
CASSHFSGQETQYF	TGTGCCAGCAGCCATTTTTCAGGTCAAGAGACCCAGTACTTC	.	TRBJ2-5	14	TRBV3-1/TRBV3-2	.
CASSHEGTEAFF	TGTGCCAGCAGCCACGAGGGCACTGAAGCTTTCTTT	.	TRBJ1-1	12	TRBV7-2	.
CASSQSTAADGYTF	TGTGCCAGCAGCCAATCAACCGCCGCGGATGGCTACACCTTC	.	TRBJ1-2	14	TRBV14	.
CSANRGYGYTF	TGCAGTGCTAACCGGGGCTATGGCTACACCTTC	.	TRBJ1-2	11	TRBV20-1	.
CASSHDRGTGGYEQYF	TGTGCCAGCAGCCATGACCGGGGGACAGGGGGCTACGAGCAGTACTTC	.	TRBJ2-7	16	TRBV4-2	TRBD1
CASRRDLRNEQFF	TGTGCCAGCCGGCGGGACCTCAGGAATGAGCAGTTCTTC	.	TRBJ2-1	13	TRBV5-6	.
CASSLQGSYTEAFF	TGTGCCAGCAGTTTGCAGGGGTCTTACACTGAAGCTTTCTTT	.	TRBJ1-1	14	TRBV6-5	.
CASSPLDEQYF	TGTGCCAGCTCACCGTTAGACGAGCAGTACTTC	.	TRBJ2-7	11	TRBV18	.
CAWSVGRGTEAFF	TGTGCCTGGAGTGTAGGACGGGGGACTGAAGCTTTCTTT	once	TRBJ1-1	13	TRBV30	.
CASSLAGDAFF	TGTGCCAGCAGCTTGGCAGGGGATGCTTTCTTT	.	TRBJ1-1	11	TRBV7-9	.
CASSPGQALTEAFF	TGTGCCAGCAGCCCGGGACAGGCACTCACTGAAGCTTTCTTT	.	TRBJ1-1	14	TRBV5-4	TRBD1
CASSEGVTDQPQHF	TGCGCCAGCAGTGAAGGGGTCACGGATCAGCCCCAGCATTTT	.	TRBJ1-5	14	TRBV10-1	.
CSAASGAEAFF	TGCAGTGCAGCCTCGGGGGCTGAAGCTTTCTTT	once	TRBJ1-1	11	TRBV20-1	.
CASSVQAAYNEQFF	TGTGCCAGCAGCGTTCAGGCCGCCTACAATGAGCAGTTCTTC	.	TRBJ2-1	14	TRBV9	.
CASSPLGGTGNYGYTF	TGCGCCAGCAGCCCCCTGGGCGGGACAGGGAACTATGGCTACACCTTC	once	TRBJ1-2	16	TRBV4-1	TRBD1
CASSSGGSTDTQYF	TGTGCCAGCAGCTCGGGGGGTAGCACAGATACGCAGTATTTT	.	TRBJ2-3	14	TRBV11-3	TRBD2
CASSLISSASGGWLFF	TGTGCCAGCAGCTTGATCTCGTCGGCTAGCGGGGGGTGGCTGTTTTTT	.	TRBJ2-2	16	TRBV5-5	TRBD2
CASSGISWAGGDSPLHF	TGTGCCAGCAGTGGGATTTCCTGGGCAGGGGGCGATTCACCCCTCCACTTT	.	TRBJ1-6	17	TRBV2	TRBD1
CASTRGGSSSYNEQFF	TGTGCCAGCACAAGGGGGGGTTCCAGCTCCTACAATGAGCAGTTCTTC	few	TRBJ2-1	16	TRBV5-4	.
CASSLEPPDLGSPLHF	TGCGCCAGCAGCTTGGAACCCCCGGACTTGGGTTCACCCCTCCACTTT	.	TRBJ1-6	16	TRBV5-1	.
CASSSTSGQETQYF	TGTGCCAGCAGCTCTACTAGCGGGCAAGAGACCCAGTACTTC	.	TRBJ2-5	14	TRBV7-9	TRBD2
CASAGDKKGHTGELFF	TGTGCCAGCGCGGGGGACAAAAAGGGACACACCGGGGAGCTGTTTTTT	.	TRBJ2-2	16	TRBV7-9	.
CASSQDERLAGENEQFF	TGTGCCAGCAGCCAAGATGAACGGCTAGCGGGGGAAAATGAGCAGTTCTTC	.	TRBJ2-1	17	TRBV3-1/TRBV3-2	TRBD2
CASSARQLYPTEAFF	TGTGCCAGCAGTGCCAGACAGCTATACCCCACTGAAGCTTTCTTT	.	TRBJ1-1	15	TRBV27	.
CASSTPLAGDGYEQFF	TGTGCCAGTAGTACCCCACTAGCGGGGGATGGTTATGAGCAGTTCTTC	.	TRBJ2-1	16	TRBV19	TRBD2
CASSLASNYGYTF	TGTGCCAGCAGCTTGGCCAGTAACTATGGCTACACCTTC	.	TRBJ1-2	13	TRBV11-2	.
CASSDEGRYNEQFF	TGTGCCAGCAGTGACGAGGGGAGGTACAATGAGCAGTTCTTC	.	TRBJ2-1	14	TRBV2	.
CASSPDSQYGYTF	TGTGCCAGCAGCCCTGACAGTCAGTATGGCTACACCTTC	once	TRBJ1-2	13	TRBV7-2	.
CASSLALSSSYNSPLHF	TGTGCCAGCAGCTTAGCCCTGTCGAGCTCCTATAATTCACCCCTCCACTTT	.	TRBJ1-6	17	TRBV7-2	.
CASSQVFPRADRGDTQYF	TGTGCCAGCAGCCAAGTGTTTCCCAGAGCCGACCGGGGGGATACGCAGTATTTT	.	TRBJ2-3	18	TRBV3-1/TRBV3-2	.
CASSPLAGVNTGELFF	TGTGCCAGCAGCCCCTTAGCGGGGGTGAACACCGGGGAGCTGTTTTTT	.	TRBJ2-2	16	TRBV9	TRBD2
CASSRNTEAFF	TGTGCCAGCAGCCGGAACACTGAAGCTTTCTTT	.	TRBJ1-1	11	TRBV7-2	.
CARRQGRDTIYF	TGTGCCCGGCGTCAGGGAAGAGACACCATATATTTT	.	TRBJ1-3	12	TRBV30	.
CASSPTSGGFTDTQYF	TGTGCCAGCTCACCGACTAGCGGGGGGTTCACAGATACGCAGTATTTT	once	TRBJ2-3	16	TRBV18	TRBD2
CASSPTSTDTQYF	TGTGCCAGCAGTCCTACCAGCACAGATACGCAGTATTTT	once	TRBJ2-3	13	TRBV7-7	.
CASSVAVNQPQHF	TGTGCCAGCAGTGTGGCAGTTAATCAGCCCCAGCATTTT	.	TRBJ1-5	13	TRBV2	.